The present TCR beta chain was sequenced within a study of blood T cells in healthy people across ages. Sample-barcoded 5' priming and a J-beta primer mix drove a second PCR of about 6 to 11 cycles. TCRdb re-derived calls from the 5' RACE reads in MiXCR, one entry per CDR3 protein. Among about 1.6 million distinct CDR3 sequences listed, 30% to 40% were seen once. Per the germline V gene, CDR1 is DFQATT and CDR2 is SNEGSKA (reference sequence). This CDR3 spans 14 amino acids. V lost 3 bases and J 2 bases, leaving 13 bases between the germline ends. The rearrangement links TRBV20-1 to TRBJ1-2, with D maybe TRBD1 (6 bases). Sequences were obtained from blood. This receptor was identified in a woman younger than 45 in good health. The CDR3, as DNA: TGCAGTGCTAGGGCGGCGGGGGCGAACTATGGCTACACCTTC. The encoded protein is CSARAAGANYGYTF.